Listed here are 10 T cell receptor beta chains from one sample, sequenced in a study of T cell changes during pregnancy in multiple sclerosis. The data were produced by immunoSEQ multiplex PCR, yet TCRdb's version contains in-frame clones alone and is incomplete. This table has 70,000 to 90,000 clones, around 93% appearing once. The sample in question was PBMCs, obtained in the first trimester of pregnancy. All receptors derive from a female donor in good health, serving as a control in a pregnancy study. Some clones in this sample may be carry-over from other donors' samples.

V and J are TRBV6-1 and TRBJ2-2; 11 bases match TRBD2. The junction had 6 bases not matched to a gene; V was cut back by 11 bases and J by 4 bases. CDR3 size: 14 residues. The germline V gene has CDR1 MNHNS and CDR2 SASEGT. CDR3 coding DNA: TGTGCCGGTCTAGCGGGGGGATCCACCGGGGAGCTGTTTTTT. This codes for CAGLAGGSTGELFF.

The chain carries TRBV28 and TRBJ2-2; 14 nucleotides agree with TRBD2. Germline CDR1 and CDR2: MDHEN and SYDVKM. There are 18 residues in the CDR3. The V gene end was trimmed by 5 bases and the J gene end by 7 bases; junction bases not matched to a gene: 12. CDR3 coding DNA: TGTGCCAGCAGTCCCACGACTAGCGGGGGGGCCAGCAGCGGGGAGCTGTTTTTT. This sequence encodes CASSPTTSGGASSGELFF.

This clone was counted at least ten times. The chain joins TRBV5-1 to TRBJ2-5; 9 nucleotides line up with TRBD2. This CDR3 has 17 amino acids. Per germline, CDR1 SGHRS and CDR2 YFSETQ. J was trimmed by 4 bases and V by 0 bases; bases with no gene match: 10. In DNA, the CDR3 is TGCGCCAGCAGCTTGGAATTGCGGGAGGGATGGGGAGAGACCCAGTACTTC. This sequence encodes CASSLELREGWGETQYF.

This chain connects TRBV28 to TRBJ2-2, with 8 nucleotides matching TRBD1. The CDR3 runs to 18 residues. The V gene end was trimmed by 3 bases and the J gene end by 3 bases; junction bases not matched to a gene: 12. The germline CDR1 and CDR2 sequences are MDHEN and SYDVKM. The CDR3 DNA reads as TGTGCCAGCAGTTTTTTTAGCATAGGACAGGGCTACACCGGGGAGCTGTTTTTT. The encoded protein is CASSFFSIGQGYTGELFF.

The chain employs TRBV7-8 and TRBJ1-1; D may be TRBD1 (6 bases). Germline CDR1 is SGHVS and CDR2 is FQNEAQ. The CDR3 extends over 15 amino acids. V lost 1 base to trimming and J lost 5 bases, with 14 bases between them. The CDR3 sequence is CASSLGRGLGTEAFF. CDR3 bases: TGTGCCAGCAGCTTAGGCAGGGGTCTGGGAACTGAAGCTTTCTTT.

The chain combines TRBV5-1 with TRBJ1-1; D gene unclear. CDR3 length equals 15 residues. The germline V and J ends were trimmed by 0 bases and 3 bases, with 12 bases remaining between them. Germline lookup yields CDR1 SGHRS and CDR2 YFSETQ. The CDR3 protein is CASSLGSDRDTEAFF. For the CDR3, the DNA is TGCGCCAGCAGCTTGGGGTCAGATCGGGACACTGAAGCTTTCTTT.

This clone occurred a few times. J is TRBJ1-1 and V is TRBV4-1; D is unresolved. CDR3 length equals 15 residues. The germline V gene has CDR1 MGHRA and CDR2 YSYEKL. V lost 4 bases and J lost 0, with 12 bases in between. In nucleotides, the CDR3 is TGCGCCAGCAGCCCCTCCCGGAGTATGAACACTGAAGCTTTCTTT. This gives the protein CASSPSRSMNTEAFF.

This chain connects TRBV6-6 to TRBJ2-7; TRBD1 matches 7 bases. Germline V CDR1 and CDR2: MNHNY, SVGAGI (reference sequence). The CDR3 loop spans 13 amino acids. V was clipped by 6 bases and J by 9 bases; unmatched bases: 11. CDR3 DNA sequence: TGTGCCAGCAGCCCCTCGACAGGGAACGGGCAGTACTTC. It is translated as CASSPSTGNGQYF.

This clone appeared a few times. This chain links TRBV4-2 with TRBJ1-1; TRBD1 matches 8 bases. Germline V gene lookup returns CDR1 LGHNA and CDR2 YNFKEQ. The CDR3 is 14 amino acids. V lost 3 bases, J lost 4 bases, and 4 bases stayed unmatched. CDR3 coding DNA: TGTGCCAGCAGCCAGGACAGGGACGGCACTGAAGCTTTCTTT. Translation: CASSQDRDGTEAFF.

The rearrangement joins TRBV7-8 to TRBJ1-1, with a possible D match to TRBD1 (5 bases). Trimming stripped 5 bases from V and 1 base from J, with 11 bases between. Germline V gene data show CDR1 as SGHVS and CDR2 as FQNEAQ. This CDR3 comprises 14 residues. CDR3 amino acids: CASSKLGGNTEAFF. The CDR3 DNA reads TGTGCCAGCAGCAAGCTGGGGGGGAACACTGAAGCTTTCTTT.